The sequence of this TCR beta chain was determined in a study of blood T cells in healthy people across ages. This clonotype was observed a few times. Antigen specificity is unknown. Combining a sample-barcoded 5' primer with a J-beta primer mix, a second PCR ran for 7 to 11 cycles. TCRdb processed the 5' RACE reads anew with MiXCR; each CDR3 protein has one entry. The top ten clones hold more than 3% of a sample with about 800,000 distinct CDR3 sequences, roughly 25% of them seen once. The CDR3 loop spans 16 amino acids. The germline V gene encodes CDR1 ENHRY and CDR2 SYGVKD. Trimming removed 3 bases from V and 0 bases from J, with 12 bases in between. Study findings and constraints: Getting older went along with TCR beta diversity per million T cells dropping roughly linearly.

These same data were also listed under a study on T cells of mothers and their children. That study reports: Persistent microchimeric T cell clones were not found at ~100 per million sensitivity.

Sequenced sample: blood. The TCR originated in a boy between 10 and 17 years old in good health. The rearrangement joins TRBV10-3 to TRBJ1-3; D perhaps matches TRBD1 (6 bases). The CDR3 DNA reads TGTGCCATCAGTGACAGGGGAGAACCCTCTGGAAACACCATATATTTT. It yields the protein CAISDRGEPSGNTIYF.